This T cell receptor beta chain was sequenced for a study of control samples from healthy donors and cancer patients. Profiling relied on immunoSEQ multiplex PCR, and the TCRdb table lists in-frame clones only, not all of them. The table has around 250,000 clones, 82% seen once; the top ten hold 13%. Germline V gene data show CDR1 as SGHDT and CDR2 as YYEEEE. The CDR3 has 17 amino acids. V lost 0 bases and J lost 5; bases outside the gene matches: 10. The source is a woman between 55 and 75 years old with lung cancer. The genes are TRBV5-6 and TRBJ2-5, with 10 bases aligning to TRBD1. The specimen sequenced was PBMCs. CDR3: CASSLGTGTGVRETQYF. CDR3 nucleotide sequence: TGTGCCAGCAGCTTGGGTACCGGGACAGGGGTTCGGGAGACCCAGTACTTC.